This T cell receptor beta chain came from a study of shared clonotypes between healthy human individuals. Study as a whole: Sampling drew on donors who were two women and a few men aged 18 to 49.

Donors had no recently reported acute infections or vaccinations and were HIV-negative. General study findings and limits: Estimated richness was generally greater in naive than memory subsets.

On this clone: The antigen is not known.

The CDR3 is 17 residues long. V lost 1 base, J lost 0 bases, and 10 bases lay in between. Germline V gives CDR1 KGHSH, CDR2 LQKENI. The protocol was immunoSEQ multiplex PCR, while the TCRdb copy is restricted to in-frame clones and leaves out a portion. This sample has about 2 million clones, with 85% to 95% found just once. The chain has TRBV18 and TRBJ2-6; D call uncertain. This sequence was found in a man aged 18 to 29 in good health. The material sequenced was naive CD4+ T cells sorted from blood. Subset denoted: CD45RA+ positively selected. The CDR3 sequence: CASSPQEQLSGANVLTF. The CDR3, as DNA: TGTGCCAGCTCACCACAGGAACAGCTCTCTGGGGCCAACGTCCTGACTTTC.